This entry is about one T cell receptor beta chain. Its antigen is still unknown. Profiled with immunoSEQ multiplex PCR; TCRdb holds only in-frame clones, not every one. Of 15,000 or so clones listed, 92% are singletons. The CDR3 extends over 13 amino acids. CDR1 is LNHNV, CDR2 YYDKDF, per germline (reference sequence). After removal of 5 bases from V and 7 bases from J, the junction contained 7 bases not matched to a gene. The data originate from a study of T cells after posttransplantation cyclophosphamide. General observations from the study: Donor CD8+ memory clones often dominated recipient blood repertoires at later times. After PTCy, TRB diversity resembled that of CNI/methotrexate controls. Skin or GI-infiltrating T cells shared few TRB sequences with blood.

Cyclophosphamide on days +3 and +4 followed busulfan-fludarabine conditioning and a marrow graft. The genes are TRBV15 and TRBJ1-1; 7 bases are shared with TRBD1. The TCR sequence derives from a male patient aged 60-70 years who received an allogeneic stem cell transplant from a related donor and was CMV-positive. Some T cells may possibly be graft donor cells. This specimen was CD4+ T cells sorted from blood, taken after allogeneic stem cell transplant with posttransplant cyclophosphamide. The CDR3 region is CATSPRQGGEAFF. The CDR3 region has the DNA TGTGCCACCAGCCCTAGACAGGGAGGTGAAGCTTTCTTT.